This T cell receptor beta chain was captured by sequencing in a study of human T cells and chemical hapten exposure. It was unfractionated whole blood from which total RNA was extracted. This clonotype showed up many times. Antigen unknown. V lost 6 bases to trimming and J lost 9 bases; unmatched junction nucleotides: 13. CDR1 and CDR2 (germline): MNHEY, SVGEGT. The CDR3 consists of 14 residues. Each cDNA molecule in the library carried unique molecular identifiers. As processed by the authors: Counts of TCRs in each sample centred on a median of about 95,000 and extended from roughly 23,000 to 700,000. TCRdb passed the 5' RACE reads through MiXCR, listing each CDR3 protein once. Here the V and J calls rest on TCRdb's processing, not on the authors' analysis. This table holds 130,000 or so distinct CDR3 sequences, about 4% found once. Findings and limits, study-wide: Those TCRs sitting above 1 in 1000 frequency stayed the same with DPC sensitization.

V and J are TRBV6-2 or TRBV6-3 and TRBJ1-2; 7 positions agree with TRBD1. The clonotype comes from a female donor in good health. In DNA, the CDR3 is TGTGCCAGCAGCCTAAGCCTGGGACAGCAGAGCTACACCTTC. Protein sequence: CASSLSLGQQSYTF.